These 14 T cell receptor beta chains were sequenced from one sample in a study of T-cell memory formation after mild COVID-19. Each CDR3 protein gets one entry after TCRdb re-called the 5' RACE reads with MiXCR. The table lists fewer than 400,000 distinct CDR3 sequences, 10% to 15% of them singletons, with over 20% in the top ten. Input material: PBMCs or a T cell subset sorted from them (not recorded which). The receptors shown here come from a young man who had mild COVID-19 (a few samples of this study predate the infection). Cell type and time point are not known.

The chain uses TRBV18 and TRBJ2-7, with D maybe TRBD1 (6 bases). This CDR3 comprises 14 residues. Trimming cost V 8 bases and J 2 bases, with 16 bases left between them. Germline-derived CDR1 and CDR2 are KGHSH and LQKENI. CDR3 sequence (DNA): TGTGCCAGCGCACTGGGGGCTAATACCTACGAGCAGTACTTC. Its protein product is CASALGANTYEQYF.

V and J are TRBV7-9 and TRBJ1-1; 8 bases are a match to TRBD1. CDR1 is SEHNR, CDR2 FQNEAQ, per germline (reference sequence). CDR3 length: 14 amino acids. Trimming took 4 bases from V and 4 from J; bases not matched to a gene: 5. The DNA for the CDR3 is TGTGCCAGCAGCTGGACAGGGTCTATCACTGAAGCTTTCTTT. It translates to CASSWTGSITEAFF.

The J gene is TRBJ2-7, the V gene TRBV11-2; 10 bases are a match to TRBD1. This CDR3 is 13 amino acids long. Germline V gives CDR1 SGHAT, CDR2 FQNNGV. V gave up 4 bases and J gave up 3 bases; unmatched junction bases: 0. The CDR3 nucleotides read TGTGCCAGCAGCTGGACAGGGGGCTACGAGCAGTACGTC. It codes for CASSWTGGYEQYV.

This chain links TRBV4-2 with TRBJ1-1; TRBD1 matches at 11 bases. V lost 4 bases, J lost 0 bases, and 4 bases stayed unmatched. The CDR3 length is 16 residues. Germline CDR1 LGHNA, CDR2 YNFKEQ. In DNA form, the CDR3 reads TGTGCCAGCAGCCGAGGACAGGGGGCTGTGAACACTGAAGCTTTCTTT. This codes for CASSRGQGAVNTEAFF.

The genes are TRBV12-3 or TRBV12-4 and TRBJ2-2; 9 nucleotides agree with TRBD2. Trimming at V came to 6 bases and at J to 3 bases, leaving 8 bases not matched to a gene. The CDR3 has 16 residues. The CDR3 loop reads CASRPKRGAYTGELFF. The CDR3 DNA is TGTGCCAGCAGACCAAAGCGGGGGGCGTACACCGGGGAGCTGTTTTTT.

V gene TRBV14 combines with J gene TRBJ2-2; no reliable D call. This CDR3 is built from 13 residues. Trimming pared 2 bases from V and 4 bases from J, leaving 5 bases between. Looked up from germline, CDR1 is SGHDN and CDR2 is FVKESK. CDR3 region: CASSQMVTGELFF. In DNA, the CDR3 is TGTGCCAGCAGCCAAATGGTCACCGGGGAGCTGTTTTTT.

This clonotype was observed a handful of times. The chain recombines TRBV4-2 with TRBJ2-2, with 7 bases lining up with TRBD2. The CDR3 runs to 15 residues. Germline CDR1 reads LGHNA; CDR2 reads YNFKEQ. Losses at the gene ends were 6 bases for V and 5 bases for J; bases not matched to a gene: 9. CDR3 residues: CASRGGQGVTGELFF. Here the CDR3 DNA reads TGTGCCAGCAGGGGAGGGCAGGGTGTAACCGGGGAGCTGTTTTTT.

The chain is built from TRBV5-1 and TRBJ2-5; D remains unclear. The CDR3 covers 13 residues. Germline-derived CDR1 and CDR2 are SGHRS and YFSETQ. Trimming pared 4 bases from V and 5 bases from J, leaving 12 bases between. CDR3 DNA: TGCGCCAGCAGCCCCGATCCCCAGGAGACCCAGTACTTC. Translating gives CASSPDPQETQYF.

V usage is TRBV20-1 and J usage is TRBJ1-2; tentative D call: TRBD1 (5 bases). The CDR3 totals 13 residues. The germline gives CDR1 DFQATT, CDR2 SNEGSKA (reference sequence). V lost 5 bases, J lost 4 bases, and 14 bases lay in between. Here the CDR3 DNA reads TGCAGTGCTGCCCAATCAGGGAGCTATGGCTACACCTTC. Translation gives CSAAQSGSYGYTF.

This clonotype came up many times. This sequence joins TRBV10-3 and TRBJ2-1; D possibly uses TRBD1 or TRBD2 (7 bases each). Germline-derived CDR1 and CDR2 are ENHRY and SYGVKD. The V end lost 6 bases, the J end lost 5 bases, and 17 bases lay between the germline ends. The CDR3 spans 15 residues. This CDR3 reads CAIRGRGLADNEQFF. CDR3 coding DNA: TGTGCCATCAGGGGGAGGGGGCTCGCCGACAATGAGCAGTTCTTC.

This chain uses TRBV7-9 with TRBJ1-5; D call uncertain. Between the trimmed V and J ends, which lost 1 base and 1 base, there was a span of 8 bases. Germline CDR1 and CDR2: SEHNR and FQNEAQ (reference sequence). CDR3 size: 15 residues. This chain's CDR3 is CASSLGEVSNQPQHF. In nucleotides, the CDR3 is TGTGCCAGCAGCTTAGGAGAGGTGAGCAATCAGCCCCAGCATTTT.

This clonotype was seen at least ten times. This sequence joins TRBV5-1 and TRBJ2-2; 7 bases line up with TRBD1. Germline V gene data show CDR1 as SGHRS and CDR2 as YFSETQ. The ends lost 4 bases at V and 4 bases at J; junction bases unmatched: 7. This CDR3 contains 15 residues. CDR3 nucleotides: TGCGCCAGCAGCCAGACGACAGGGAGCACCGGGGAGCTGTTTTTT. Protein sequence: CASSQTTGSTGELFF.

This clonotype was counted a few times. The V call is TRBV19, the J call TRBJ1-5; 7 bases map to TRBD1. Germline V CDR1 and CDR2: LNHDA, SQIVND (reference sequence). Trimming cost V 5 bases and J 6 bases; bases outside gene matches: 4. This CDR3 has 13 residues. The CDR3 region has the DNA TGTGCCAGTAGTTGGGCAGGGGGTCAGCCCCAGCATTTT. As protein: CASSWAGGQPQHF. The variable domain in full, with the rest retrieved from reference TRBV19 and TRBJ1-5, is DGGITQSPKYLFRKEGQNVTLSCEQNLNHDAMYWYRQDPGQGLRLIYYSQIVNDFQKGDIAEGYSVSREKKESFPLTVTSAQKNPTAFYLCASSWAGGQPQHFGDGTRLSIL.

The sample holds a few counts of this clonotype. The chain links TRBV30 to TRBJ1-2; D is undetermined. This CDR3 comprises 13 residues. Germline V gene sequence: CDR1 GTSNPN, CDR2 SVGIG (reference sequence). Trimming removed 4 bases from V and 5 bases from J, with 14 bases in between. The CDR3 coding sequence is TGTGCCTGGAAGGGTTACGGGCCATATGGCTACACCTTC. Encoded protein: CAWKGYGPYGYTF.